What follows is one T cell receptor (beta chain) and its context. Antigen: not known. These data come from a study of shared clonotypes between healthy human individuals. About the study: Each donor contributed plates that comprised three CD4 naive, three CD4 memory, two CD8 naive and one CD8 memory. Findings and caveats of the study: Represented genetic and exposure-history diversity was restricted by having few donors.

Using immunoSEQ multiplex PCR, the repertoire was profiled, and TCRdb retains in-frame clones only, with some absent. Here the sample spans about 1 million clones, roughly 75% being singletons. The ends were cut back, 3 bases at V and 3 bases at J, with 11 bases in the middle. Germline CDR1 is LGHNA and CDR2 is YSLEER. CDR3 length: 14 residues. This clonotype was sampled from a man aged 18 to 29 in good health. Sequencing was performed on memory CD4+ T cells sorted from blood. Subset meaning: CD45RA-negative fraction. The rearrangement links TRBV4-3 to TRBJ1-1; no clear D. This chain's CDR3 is CASSHGPGDTEAFF. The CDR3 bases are TGCGCCAGCAGCCACGGACCCGGGGACACTGAAGCTTTCTTT.